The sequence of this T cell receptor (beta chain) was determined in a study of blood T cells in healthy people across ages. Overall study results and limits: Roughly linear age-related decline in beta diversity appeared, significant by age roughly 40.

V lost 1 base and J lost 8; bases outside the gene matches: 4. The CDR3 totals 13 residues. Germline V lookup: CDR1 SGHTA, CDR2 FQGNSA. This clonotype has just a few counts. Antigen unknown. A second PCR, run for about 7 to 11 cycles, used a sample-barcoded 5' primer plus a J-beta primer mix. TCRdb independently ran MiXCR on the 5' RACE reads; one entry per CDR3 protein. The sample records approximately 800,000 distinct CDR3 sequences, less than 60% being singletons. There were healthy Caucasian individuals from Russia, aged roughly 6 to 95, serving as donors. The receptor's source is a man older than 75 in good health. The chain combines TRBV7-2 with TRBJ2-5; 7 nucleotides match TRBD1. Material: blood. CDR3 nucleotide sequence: TGTGCCAGCAGCTTAGGGACAGGCAACACCCAGTACTTC. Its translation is CASSLGTGNTQYF.